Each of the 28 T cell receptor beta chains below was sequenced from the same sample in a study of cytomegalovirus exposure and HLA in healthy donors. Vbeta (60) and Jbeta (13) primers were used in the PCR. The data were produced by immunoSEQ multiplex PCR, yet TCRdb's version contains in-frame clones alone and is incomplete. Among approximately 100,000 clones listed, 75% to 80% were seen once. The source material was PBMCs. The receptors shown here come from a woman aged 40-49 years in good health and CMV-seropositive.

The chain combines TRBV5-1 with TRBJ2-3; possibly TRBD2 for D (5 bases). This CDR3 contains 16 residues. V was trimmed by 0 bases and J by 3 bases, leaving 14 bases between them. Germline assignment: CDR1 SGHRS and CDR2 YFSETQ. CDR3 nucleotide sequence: TGCGCCAGCAGCTTGGGAGGGAACGGCGGGACAGATACGCAGTATTTT. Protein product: CASSLGGNGGTDTQYF.

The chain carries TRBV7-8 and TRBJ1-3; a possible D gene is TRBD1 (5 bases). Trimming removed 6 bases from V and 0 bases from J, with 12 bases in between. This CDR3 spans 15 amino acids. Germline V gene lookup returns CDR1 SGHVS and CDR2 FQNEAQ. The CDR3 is CASREDTNSGNTIYF. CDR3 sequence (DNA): TGTGCCAGCAGAGAGGACACCAACTCTGGAAACACCATATATTTT.

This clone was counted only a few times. The DNA for the CDR3 is TGCGCCAGCAGCCTCTCAAGGACAGATGTAAACACCTTC. Residues: CASSLSRTDVNTF. This chain uses TRBV4-1 with TRBJ1-2; perhaps TRBD1 as D (6 bases). This CDR3 is built from 13 residues. The germline V gene has CDR1 MGHRA and CDR2 YSYEKL. Trimming cost V 4 bases and J 12 bases, with 18 bases left between them.

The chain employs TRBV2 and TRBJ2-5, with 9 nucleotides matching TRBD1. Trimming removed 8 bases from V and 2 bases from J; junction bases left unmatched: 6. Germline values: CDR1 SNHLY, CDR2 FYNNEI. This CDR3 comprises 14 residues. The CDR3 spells CASSTDRGQETQYF. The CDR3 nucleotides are TGTGCCAGCTCCACGGACAGGGGACAAGAGACCCAGTACTTC.

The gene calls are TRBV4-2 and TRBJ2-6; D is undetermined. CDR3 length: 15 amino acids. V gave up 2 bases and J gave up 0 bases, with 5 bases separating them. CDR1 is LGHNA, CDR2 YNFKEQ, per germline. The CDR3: CASSQLSSGANVLTF. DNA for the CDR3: TGTGCCAGCAGCCAACTTAGCTCTGGGGCCAACGTCCTGACTTTC.

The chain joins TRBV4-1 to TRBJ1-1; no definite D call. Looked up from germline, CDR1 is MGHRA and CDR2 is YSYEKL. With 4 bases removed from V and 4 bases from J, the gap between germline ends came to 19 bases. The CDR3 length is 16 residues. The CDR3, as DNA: TGCGCCAGCAGCCCTTTCCATATAATCGAGATCACTGAAGCTTTCTTT. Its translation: CASSPFHIIEITEAFF.

CDR3 loop: CASSPGQETTGTQYF. DNA for the CDR3: TGTGCCAGCAGCCCGGGACAGGAGACCACGGGGACCCAGTACTTC. This chain links TRBV7-2 with TRBJ2-5; 8 bases are shared with TRBD1. J was trimmed by 7 bases and V by 5 bases; bases with no gene match: 12. Per germline, CDR1 SGHTA and CDR2 FQGNSA. CDR3 length: 15 amino acids.

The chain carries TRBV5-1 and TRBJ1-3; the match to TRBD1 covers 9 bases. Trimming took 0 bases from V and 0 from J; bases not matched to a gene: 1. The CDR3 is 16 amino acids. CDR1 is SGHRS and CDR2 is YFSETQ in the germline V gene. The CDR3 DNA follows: TGCGCCAGCAGCTTGGCGGACAGGGGCTCTGGAAACACCATATATTTT. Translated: CASSLADRGSGNTIYF. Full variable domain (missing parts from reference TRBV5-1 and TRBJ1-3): KAGVTQTPRYLIKTRGQQVTLSCSPISGHRSVSWYQQTPGQGLQFLFEYFSETQRNKGNFPGRFSGRQFSNSRSEMNVSTLELGDSALYLCASSLADRGSGNTIYFGEGSWLTVV.

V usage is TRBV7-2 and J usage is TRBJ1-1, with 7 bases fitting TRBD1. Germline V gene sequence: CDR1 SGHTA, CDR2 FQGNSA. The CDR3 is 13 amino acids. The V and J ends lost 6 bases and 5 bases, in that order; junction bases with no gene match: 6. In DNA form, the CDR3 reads TGTGCCAGCAGTCAGACAGGGCATACTGAAGCTTTCTTT. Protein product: CASSQTGHTEAFF.

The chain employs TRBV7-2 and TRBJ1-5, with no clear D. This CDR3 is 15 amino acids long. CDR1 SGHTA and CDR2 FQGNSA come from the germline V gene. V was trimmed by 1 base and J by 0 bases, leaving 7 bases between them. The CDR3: CASSLVGGSNQPQHF. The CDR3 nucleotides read TGTGCCAGCAGCTTAGTCGGAGGTAGCAATCAGCCCCAGCATTTT.

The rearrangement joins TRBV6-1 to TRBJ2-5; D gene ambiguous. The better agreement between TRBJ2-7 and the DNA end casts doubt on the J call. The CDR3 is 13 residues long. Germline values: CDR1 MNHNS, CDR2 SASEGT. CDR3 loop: CASSEAPPYEQYF. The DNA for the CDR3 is TGTGCCAGCAGTGAAGCCCCTCCCTACGAGCAGTACTTC.

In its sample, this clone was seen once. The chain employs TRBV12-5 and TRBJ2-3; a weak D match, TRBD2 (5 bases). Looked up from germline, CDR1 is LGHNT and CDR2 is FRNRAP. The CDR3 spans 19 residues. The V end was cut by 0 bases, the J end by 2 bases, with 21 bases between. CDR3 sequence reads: CASGLVSGGAGRNTDTQYF. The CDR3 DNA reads TGTGCTAGTGGTTTGGTAAGCGGTGGTGCAGGAAGAAACACAGATACGCAGTATTTT.

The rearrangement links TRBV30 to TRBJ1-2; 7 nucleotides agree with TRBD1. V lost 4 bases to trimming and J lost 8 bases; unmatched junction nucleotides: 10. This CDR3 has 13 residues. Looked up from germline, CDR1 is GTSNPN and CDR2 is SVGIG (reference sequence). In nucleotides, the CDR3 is TGTGCCTGGAACCGACAGGGCCTCGGGGGCTACACCTTC. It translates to CAWNRQGLGGYTF.

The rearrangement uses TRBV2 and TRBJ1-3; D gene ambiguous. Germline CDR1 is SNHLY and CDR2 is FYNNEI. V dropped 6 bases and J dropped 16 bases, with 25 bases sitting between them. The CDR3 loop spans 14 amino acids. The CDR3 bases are TGTGCCAGCAGCGACTTCATACCCGGAGGCCGAGGGTATTTT. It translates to CASSDFIPGGRGYF.

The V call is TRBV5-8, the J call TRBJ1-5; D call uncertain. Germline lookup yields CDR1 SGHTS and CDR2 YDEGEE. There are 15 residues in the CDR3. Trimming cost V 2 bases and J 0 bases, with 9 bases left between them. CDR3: CASSLREYSNQPQHF. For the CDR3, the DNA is TGTGCCAGCAGCTTAAGAGAGTATAGCAATCAGCCCCAGCATTTT.

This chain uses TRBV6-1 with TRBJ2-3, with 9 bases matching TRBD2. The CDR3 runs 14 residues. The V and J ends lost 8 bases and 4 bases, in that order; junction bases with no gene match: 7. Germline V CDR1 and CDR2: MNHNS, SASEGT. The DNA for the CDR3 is TGTGCCAGCTCAAAGGCGGGGGGGCCAGATACGCAGTATTTT. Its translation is CASSKAGGPDTQYF.

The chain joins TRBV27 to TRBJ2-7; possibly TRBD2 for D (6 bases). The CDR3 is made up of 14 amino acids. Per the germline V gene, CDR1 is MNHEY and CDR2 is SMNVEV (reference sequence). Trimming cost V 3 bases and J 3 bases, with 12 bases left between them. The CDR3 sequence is CASSLQGGRYEQYF. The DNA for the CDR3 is TGTGCCAGCAGTTTGCAGGGAGGTCGCTACGAGCAGTACTTC.

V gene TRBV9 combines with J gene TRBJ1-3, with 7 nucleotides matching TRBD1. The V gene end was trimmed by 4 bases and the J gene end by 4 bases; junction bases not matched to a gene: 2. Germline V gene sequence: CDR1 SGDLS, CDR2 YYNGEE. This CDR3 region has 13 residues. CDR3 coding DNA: TGTGCCAGCAGCCCGGACAGGGGAAACACCATATATTTT. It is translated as CASSPDRGNTIYF.

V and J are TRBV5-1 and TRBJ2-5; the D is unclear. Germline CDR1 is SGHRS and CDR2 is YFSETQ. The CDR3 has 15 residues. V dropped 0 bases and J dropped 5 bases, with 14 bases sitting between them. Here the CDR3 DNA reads TGCGCCAGCAGCTTGGATATCAATCCTGAGGAGACCCAGTACTTC. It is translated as CASSLDINPEETQYF.

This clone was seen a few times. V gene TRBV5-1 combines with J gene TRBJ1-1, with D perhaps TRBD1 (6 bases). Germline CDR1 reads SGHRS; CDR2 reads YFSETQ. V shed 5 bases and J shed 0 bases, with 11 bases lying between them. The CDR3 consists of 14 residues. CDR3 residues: CASRLDSLNTEAFF. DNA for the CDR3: TGCGCCAGCAGACTGGACAGCCTGAACACTGAAGCTTTCTTT.

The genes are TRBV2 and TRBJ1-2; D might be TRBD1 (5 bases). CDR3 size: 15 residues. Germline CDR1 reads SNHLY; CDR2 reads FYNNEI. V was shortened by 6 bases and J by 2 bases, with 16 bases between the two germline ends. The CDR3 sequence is CASSPTQDTNYGYTF. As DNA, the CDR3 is TGTGCCAGCAGCCCAACACAGGATACCAACTATGGCTACACCTTC. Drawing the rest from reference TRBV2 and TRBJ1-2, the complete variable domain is EPEVTQTPSHQVTQMGQEVILRCVPISNHLYFYWYRQILGQKVEFLVSFYNNEISEKSEIFDDQFSVERPDGSNFTLKIRSTKLEDSAMYFCASSPTQDTNYGYTFGSGTRLTVV.

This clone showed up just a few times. The DNA for the CDR3 is TGTGCCAGCAGCGTAGATGGCCCCGAGGGGACCCAGTACTTC. It is translated as CASSVDGPEGTQYF. This chain uses TRBV9 with TRBJ2-5; D perhaps matches TRBD2 (5 bases). CDR1 is SGDLS, CDR2 YYNGEE, per germline. The CDR3 sequence is 14 residues long. Between the trimmed V and J ends, which lost 0 bases and 7 bases, there was a span of 13 bases.

CDR3 sequence (DNA): TGTGCCAGCAGTTCTCCGAGTCGGGTTCGGGGGACCCAGTACTTC. It is translated as CASSSPSRVRGTQYF. The genes are TRBV27 and TRBJ2-5, with TRBD2 as a possible D gene (5 bases). Germline loops: CDR1 MNHEY, CDR2 SMNVEV (reference sequence). The CDR3 has 15 residues. V was trimmed by 4 bases and J by 7 bases, leaving 19 bases between them.

CDR3 in DNA: TGTGCCAGTAGGCAAGACAGCACTTATAGCAATCAGCCCCAGCATTTT. Its protein is CASRQDSTYSNQPQHF. The V and J genes are TRBV19 and TRBJ1-5; D is perhaps TRBD1 (5 bases). This CDR3 is 16 amino acids long. The ends were cut back, 6 bases at V and 0 bases at J, with 15 bases in the middle. Germline V gives CDR1 LNHDA, CDR2 SQIVND (reference sequence).

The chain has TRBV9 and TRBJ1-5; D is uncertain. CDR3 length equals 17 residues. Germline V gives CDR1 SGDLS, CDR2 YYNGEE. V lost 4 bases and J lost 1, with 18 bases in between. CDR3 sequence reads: CASSSTRDRGSNQPQHF. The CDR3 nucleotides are TGTGCCAGCAGCTCAACGCGAGACCGAGGGAGCAATCAGCCCCAGCATTTT.

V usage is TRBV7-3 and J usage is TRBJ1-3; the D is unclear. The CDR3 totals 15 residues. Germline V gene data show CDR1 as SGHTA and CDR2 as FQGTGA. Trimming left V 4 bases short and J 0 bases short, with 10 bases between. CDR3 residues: CASSYPRASGNTIYF. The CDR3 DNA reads TGTGCCAGCAGCTACCCACGAGCCTCTGGAAACACCATATATTTT.

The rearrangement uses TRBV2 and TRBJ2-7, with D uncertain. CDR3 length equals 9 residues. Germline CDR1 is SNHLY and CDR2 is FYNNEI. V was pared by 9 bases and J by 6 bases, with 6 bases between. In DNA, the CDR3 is TGTGCCAGGTCCGGCGAGCAGTACTTC. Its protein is CARSGEQYF.

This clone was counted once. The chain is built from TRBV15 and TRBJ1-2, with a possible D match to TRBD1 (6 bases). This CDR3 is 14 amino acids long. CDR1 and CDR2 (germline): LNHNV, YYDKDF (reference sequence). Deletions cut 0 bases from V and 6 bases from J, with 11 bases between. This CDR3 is CATSRELDSHGYTF. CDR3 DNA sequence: TGTGCCACCAGCAGAGAACTGGACAGTCATGGCTACACCTTC.